This passage covers 6 T cell receptor beta chains from one sample sequenced in a study of blood T cell repertoires in COVID-19 (dated by TCRdb to about 2020). The library relied on the immunoSEQ multiplex PCR assay. TCRdb's version of the immuneACCESS table is confined to in-frame rearrangements and falls short of the full clone set. An unresolved V gene accounts for under half of the shortfall where checked; the remainder is of unknown origin. The sample table contains roughly 49,000 clones; only one count was recorded for 90% of them. The ten largest clonotypes hold around 9.7% of the sample. Sequenced: peripheral blood. These receptors were collected from a woman of 80 years or more with acute or convalescent COVID-19.

The chain couples TRBV19 to TRBJ1-3, with TRBD1 matching over 8 bases. The CDR3 covers 15 residues. Trimming cost V 6 bases and J 2 bases; bases outside gene matches: 6. Germline CDR1 and CDR2: LNHDA and SQIVND (reference sequence). The CDR3 bases are TGTGCCAGTAGGGCGGACAGGGTGACTGGAAACACCATATATTTT. Amino acids: CASRADRVTGNTIYF. Drawing the rest from reference TRBV19 and TRBJ1-3, the complete variable domain is DGGITQSPKYLFRKEGQNVTLSCEQNLNHDAMYWYRQDPGQGLRLIYYSQIVNDFQKGDIAEGYSVSREKKESFPLTVTSAQKNPTAFYLCASRADRVTGNTIYFGEGSWLTVV.

Here the CDR3 DNA reads TGTGCCAGCAGTCCCGCGGGGCTTAGCACAGATACGCAGTATTTT. This encodes CASSPAGLSTDTQYF. V and J are TRBV27 and TRBJ2-3, with D tentatively TRBD2 (6 bases). This CDR3 region has 15 residues. In germline, CDR1 is MNHEY, CDR2 SMNVEV (reference sequence). V was cut by 5 bases and J by 0 bases, with 12 bases left in between.

Comment on this clone: The junction does not match germline at one end; this may be a read error. The chain is built from TRBV27 and TRBJ2-2; D not certain. This CDR3 contains 14 residues. Germline V gene data show CDR1 as MNHEY and CDR2 as SMNVEV (reference sequence). Here the CDR3 reads CASSLPRNAGELFF. DNA of the CDR3: TGTGCCAGCAGTTTACCCAGGAACGCCGGGGAGCTGTTTTTT.

The chain has TRBV29-1 and TRBJ1-1, with D unresolved. The ends were cut back, 6 bases at V and 2 bases at J, with 13 bases in the middle. Germline V gene lookup returns CDR1 SQVTM and CDR2 ANQGSEA. The CDR3 consists of 13 residues. For the CDR3, the DNA is TGCAGCGTCCTCGTTCAGGCAAACACTGAAGCTTTCTTT. It yields the protein CSVLVQANTEAFF.

The chain combines TRBV12-3 or TRBV12-4 with TRBJ1-4; unclear D gene. Trimming removed 3 bases from V and 5 bases from J, with 7 bases in between. The CDR3 extends over 13 amino acids. CDR3: CASSLNTNEKLFF. CDR3 sequence (DNA): TGTGCCAGCAGTTTGAACACAAATGAAAAACTGTTTTTT.

This clone occurred once. The J gene is TRBJ1-6, the V gene TRBV5-8, with TRBD1 matching 9 bases. This CDR3 contains 15 residues. Germline loops: CDR1 SGHTS, CDR2 YDEGEE. V shed 0 bases, J shed 11 bases, and the junction held 6 bases outside the gene matches. The CDR3 region is CASSLEGQGRTPLHF. The CDR3 DNA reads TGTGCCAGCAGCTTGGAGGGACAGGGTCGGACACCCCTCCACTTT.